This T cell receptor beta chain was identified during a study of cytomegalovirus exposure and HLA in healthy donors. In regard to this clone: The target antigen is unknown.

General observations from the study: Sequencing probably produced one cluster of sequence variants that were highly shared. Some public TCRs appeared in many individuals, while most sequences were rare. Reportedly, a later analysis found an Asian-associated ancestry cluster had fewer N-insertions than the approximately 670-donor mean.

V dropped 3 bases and J dropped 7 bases, with 12 bases sitting between them. The CDR3 length is 14 residues. Germline CDR1 LGHNA, CDR2 YNFKEQ. Primers for the PCR totalled 60 Vbeta and 13 Jbeta. Produced via immunoSEQ multiplex PCR; TCRdb's table is partial and in-frame only. The sample contains roughly 200,000 clones, around four fifths of which appear only once. These donors counted as nominally healthy when sampled, but unrecorded immune exposures were likely. The chain is built from TRBV4-2 and TRBJ1-4; D is ambiguous. The source is a man aged 35 to 55 in good health and CMV-seropositive. Sequencing input: PBMCs. CDR3 amino acids: CASSHPEESEKLFF. DNA of the CDR3: TGTGCCAGCAGCCATCCCGAAGAGAGTGAAAAACTGTTTTTT.